The T cell receptor beta chain described here comes from a study of regulatory T cells in long-lasting Graves disease. V was clipped by 3 bases and J by 4 bases; unmatched bases: 4. CDR1 and CDR2 from the germline V gene are MDHEN and SYDVKM. The CDR3 contains 15 residues. To make TCR beta libraries, researchers used iRepertoire HTBI primers and Arm-PCR of CDR3 regions. One entry per CDR3 protein results from TCRdb running MiXCR on the multiplex PCR reads. The data hold some 300,000 distinct CDR3 sequences, with 22% observed a single time. Study-wide results and caveats: Among samples with persistent disease, TRBV28, TRBJ1-2 and TRBJ2-5 were favored.

Time point defined: persistent/refractory GD, antithyroid drugs over 5 years with positive TRAb. RNA extracted from PBMCs served as the sequencing template. This clonotype was counted at least ten times. The antigen is not known. The chain joins TRBV28 to TRBJ1-5; 9 positions match TRBD1. Sequencing was performed on peripheral blood mononuclear cells (PBMCs), taken when the disease was refractory, from a patient treated with antithyroid drugs. This TCR was recovered from a female donor with Graves disease. The CDR3 DNA reads as TGTGCCAGCAGTTTCGGGACAGGGCAGAATCAGCCCCAGCATTTT. It yields the protein CASSFGTGQNQPQHF.